The clone carrying this TCR beta chain was found once. The data derive from a study of blood T cell repertoires in COVID-19. Repertoires were generated with immunoSEQ multiplex PCR, while TCRdb's copy carries only in-frame clones and drops some. This sample carries about 300,000 clones, approximately 85% of them seen once, and the ten largest clones take around 2.1%. The sample comprised PBMCs or T cells enriched from blood (not recorded which). The TCR comes from a young man who had recovered from COVID-19.

This chain's CDR3 is CSAVNTEAFF. CDR3 bases: TGCAGCGCCGTGAACACTGAAGCTTTCTTT. The chain uses TRBV29-1 and TRBJ1-1, with unresolved D. The CDR3 is 10 residues long. Germline-derived CDR1 and CDR2 are SQVTM and ANQGSEA. Between the trimmed V and J ends, which lost 7 bases and 0 bases, there was a span of 3 bases.